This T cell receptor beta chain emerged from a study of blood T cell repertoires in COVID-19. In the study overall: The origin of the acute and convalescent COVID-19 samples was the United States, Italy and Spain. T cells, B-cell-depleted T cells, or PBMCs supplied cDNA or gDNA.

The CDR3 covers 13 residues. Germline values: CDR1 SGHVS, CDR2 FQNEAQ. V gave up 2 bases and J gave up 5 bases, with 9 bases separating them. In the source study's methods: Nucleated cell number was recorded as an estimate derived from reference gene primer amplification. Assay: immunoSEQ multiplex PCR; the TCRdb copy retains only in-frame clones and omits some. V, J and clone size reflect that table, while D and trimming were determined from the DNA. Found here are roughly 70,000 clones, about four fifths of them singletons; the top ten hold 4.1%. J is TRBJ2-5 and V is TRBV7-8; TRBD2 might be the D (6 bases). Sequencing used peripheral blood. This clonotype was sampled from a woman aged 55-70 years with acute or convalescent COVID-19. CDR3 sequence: CASSLSTSETQYF. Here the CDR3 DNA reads TGTGCCAGCAGCTTATCTACTAGCGAGACCCAGTACTTC.